This TCR beta chain is drawn from a study of T cells after yellow fever vaccination. About the study: With SMART-Seq v4 Ultra Low Input, the fractions containing low cell numbers were prepared.

TCRdb reprocessed the 5' RACE reads via MiXCR and lists one record per CDR3 protein. The data show around 46,000 distinct CDR3 sequences, 6% to 7% seen once. The table lists this clonotype with many counts. The germline V gene has CDR1 SGHTA and CDR2 FQGNSA. There are 14 residues in the CDR3. V was clipped by 0 bases and J by 6 bases, with 8 bases between them. Sequences were derived from CD8+ T cells not binding an NS4B(214-222) dextramer, sorted from PBMCs, sampled 45 days after the yellow fever booster vaccination. This receptor was taken from a man aged 30 to 39 who received the YFV17D yellow fever vaccine. This chain uses TRBV7-2 with TRBJ2-2; D not certain. CDR3 sequence (DNA): TGTGCCAGCAGCTTAGCCACCGGATCCGGGGAGCTGTTTTTT. This encodes CASSLATGSGELFF.